Each of the 2 T cell receptor beta chains below was sequenced from the same sample in a study of regulatory T cells in long-lasting Graves disease. Time point of the sample: persistent/refractory GD, antithyroid drugs over 5 years with positive TRAb. Researchers made the TCR library from RNA that was extracted from PBMCs. Library construction for TCR beta used iRepertoire HTBI primers and Arm-PCR of CDR3 regions. From the multiplex PCR reads, TCRdb called clonotypes with MiXCR, one entry per CDR3 protein. The sample yields about 470,000 distinct CDR3 sequences, less than 25% seen once. The sequencing here drew on peripheral blood mononuclear cells (PBMCs), taken when the disease was refractory, from a patient treated with antithyroid drugs. Receptors were obtained from a female donor with Graves disease.

The V call is TRBV28, the J call TRBJ1-2, with D unclear. Germline V lookup: CDR1 MDHEN, CDR2 SYDVKM. The CDR3 covers 12 residues. Trimming took 5 bases from V and 8 from J, leaving 12 bases between them. The CDR3 region has the DNA TGTGCCAGCAGTCCTCCCGAGGGCGGCTACACCTTC. Its translation is CASSPPEGGYTF.

This clonotype was counted a few times. This rearrangement joins TRBV14 to TRBJ1-6; possibly TRBD1 for D (5 bases). Between the trimmed V and J ends, which lost 0 bases and 5 bases, there was a span of 8 bases. The CDR3 contains 15 residues. Germline V gene data show CDR1 as SGHDN and CDR2 as FVKESK. CDR3 sequence reads: CASSQDSTDNSPLHF. The CDR3 DNA reads TGTGCCAGCAGCCAAGATTCGACAGATAATTCACCCCTCCACTTT.